This is a list of T cell receptor beta chains from one sample in a study of T-cell memory formation after mild COVID-19. Using its own MiXCR run on the 5' RACE reads, TCRdb lists one record per CDR3 protein. Of just under 150,000 distinct CDR3 sequences in the sample, over 6% were seen once. Sequenced sample: PBMCs or a T cell subset sorted from them (not recorded which). The receptors here all came from an adult woman who had mild COVID-19 (a few samples of this study predate the infection). Cell type and time point are not known. CDR3s include the opening cysteine and the closing phenylalanine or tryptophan. D genes are given only for firm matches. Some rows mark clone size as missing; the rest say once, few, many or name a class of expanded clone.

len	v_gene	abundance	d_gene	j_gene	CDR3nt	CDR3aa
13	TRBV24-1	-	TRBD1	TRBJ2-4	TGTGCCACCAGTGAAACAGGGGGCTTCATTCAGTACTTC	CATSETGGFIQYF
14	TRBV29-1	many	-	TRBJ2-7	TGCAGCGCCGAAAGGGGACCTCCTTACTACGAGCAGTACTTC	CSAERGPPYYEQYF
17	TRBV15	many	-	TRBJ2-5	TGTGCCACCAGCAGAGAATCGGGGGCTCGGTACCAAGAGACCCAGTACTTC	CATSRESGARYQETQYF
15	TRBV7-8	many	-	TRBJ2-3	TGTGCCAGCAGCTTAGGACAGACACTCACAGATACGCAGTATTTT	CASSLGQTLTDTQYF
16	TRBV7-9	many	TRBD2	TRBJ2-1	TGTGCCAGCAGAAGGCAGCGGGGGCTTGCCTACAATGAGCAGTTCTTC	CASRRQRGLAYNEQFF
14	TRBV5-5	few	-	TRBJ2-5	TGTGCCAGCAGCTTAAACGGCTTAGCGGAGACCCAGTACTTC	CASSLNGLAETQYF
14	TRBV7-9	few	-	TRBJ1-2	TGTGCCAGCAGCTTAGACGCAGGCCCCTATGGCTACACCTTC	CASSLDAGPYGYTF
20	TRBV7-2	many	TRBD1	TRBJ2-7	TGTGCCAGCAGCTCTAGTTCGACAGGGGTAAAAGTAAAGAGCTCCTACGAGCAGTACTTC	CASSSSSTGVKVKSSYEQYF
12	TRBV7-8	many	-	TRBJ1-2	TGTGCCAGCGGCACGACAGTCTATGGCTACACCTTC	CASGTTVYGYTF
13	TRBV3-1	-	-	TRBJ2-3	TGTGCCAGCAGCAGCGGACGGATTAATACGCAGTATTTT	CASSSGRINTQYF
14	TRBV7-2	many	-	TRBJ2-5	TGTGCCAGCAGCCTATTAGCGGTAGGGGAGACCCAGTACTTC	CASSLLAVGETQYF
17	TRBV18	many	-	TRBJ1-2	TGTGCCAGCTCATCCAACCGTCAGGGATTTTCCTCCTATGGCTACACCTTC	CASSSNRQGFSSYGYTF
14	TRBV5-5	many	TRBD1	TRBJ2-5	TGTGCCAGCAGCCCTCAGGGGGCTGGGGAGACCCAGTACTTC	CASSPQGAGETQYF
16	TRBV5-5	-	-	TRBJ2-2	TGTGCCAGCAGCTTGGTCGCGGACCTGAACAACGGGGAGCTGTTTTTT	CASSLVADLNNGELFF
15	TRBV7-2	few	-	TRBJ2-5	TGTGCCAGCAGCCCCCCGGGACGAAGGGAAGAGACCCAGTACTTC	CASSPPGRREETQYF
15	TRBV6-4	many	TRBD1	TRBJ2-1	TGTGCCAGCAGTGCCGGGACAGGCTCCTACAATGAGCAGTTCTTC	CASSAGTGSYNEQFF
13	TRBV7-9	many	-	TRBJ2-5	TGTGCCAGCAGCACGAATCAGGGAGAGACCCAGTACTTC	CASSTNQGETQYF
16	TRBV24-1	few	-	TRBJ2-1	TGTGCCACCAGTGATCCGACTCCCAGCTCCTACAATGAGCAGTTCTTC	CATSDPTPSSYNEQFF
14	TRBV24-1	few	-	TRBJ2-5	TGTGCCACCAGTGATTATGACAGACAAGAGACCCAGTACTTC	CATSDYDRQETQYF
17	TRBV6-5	many	TRBD2	TRBJ2-5	TGTGCCAGCAGTTACTCGGGCAGCGGGGGGGGTGGAGAGACCCAGTACTTC	CASSYSGSGGGGETQYF
14	TRBV5-1	-	-	TRBJ2-2	TGCGCCAGCACAGAGGAAGTGAACACCGGGGAGCTGTTTTTT	CASTEEVNTGELFF
18	TRBV5-1	-	TRBD2	TRBJ2-2	TGCGCCAGCAGCCTCCCTATGACTAGCGGGGCGAACACCGGGGAGCTGTTTTTT	CASSLPMTSGANTGELFF
13	TRBV12-3/TRBV12-4	many	-	TRBJ1-2	TGTGCCAGCACCTTAAGGACAGACTATGGCTACACCTTC	CASTLRTDYGYTF
13	TRBV5-4	many	-	TRBJ1-6	TGTGCCAGCAGCAATCCCGGCGGGTGGCCCCTCCACTTT	CASSNPGGWPLHF